Listed here are 12 T cell receptor beta chains from one sample, sequenced in a study of blood T cell repertoires in COVID-19. Clones were sequenced by immunoSEQ multiplex PCR, and TCRdb holds only the in-frame ones, with some missing. This table holds 75,000 to 95,000 clones, approximately 88% found once. Sequenced material: peripheral blood. The receptors were sampled from a woman aged 60-70 years with COVID-19, enrolled during active disease.

The chain combines TRBV6-2 or TRBV6-3 with TRBJ2-7; 8 nucleotides match TRBD1. In germline, CDR1 is MNHEY, CDR2 SVGEGT. The junction had 12 bases not matched to a gene; V was cut back by 5 bases and J by 3 bases. The CDR3 consists of 16 residues. CDR3 nucleotides: TGTGCCAGCAGTCCAGGGGGTGGACAGGGCCGCTACGAGCAGTACTTC. It is translated as CASSPGGGQGRYEQYF.

The V and J genes are TRBV19 and TRBJ2-1; 8 nucleotides agree with TRBD2. Trimming cost V 7 bases and J 10 bases; bases outside gene matches: 15. In germline, CDR1 is LNHDA, CDR2 SQIVND (reference sequence). This CDR3 is 15 amino acids long. As DNA, the CDR3 is TGTGCCAGTATTCCGAGACGGGGGGGCCCGGGCGAGCAGTTCTTC. It encodes CASIPRRGGPGEQFF.

The chain carries TRBV3-1 (or the pseudogene TRBV3-2) and TRBJ1-2; D is unclear. The germline CDR1 and CDR2 sequences are LGHDT and YNNKEL (reference sequence). The length of the CDR3 is 12 residues. The V end was cut by 5 bases, the J end by 4 bases, with 8 bases between. CDR3 loop: CASSGGPYGYTF. The CDR3, as DNA: TGTGCCAGCAGCGGAGGCCCCTATGGCTACACCTTC.

The CDR3 here is CSVWTLGNTIYF. Here the CDR3 DNA reads TGCAGCGTCTGGACTCTTGGAAACACCATATATTTT. The rearrangement uses TRBV29-1 and TRBJ1-3, with no clear D. This CDR3 contains 12 residues. Trimming stripped 6 bases from V and 3 bases from J, with 9 bases between. Germline assignment: CDR1 SQVTM and CDR2 ANQGSEA.

The chain uses TRBV6-1 and TRBJ1-2, with 7 bases identical to TRBD1. Per the germline V gene, CDR1 is MNHNS and CDR2 is SASEGT. The CDR3 contains 13 residues. V shed 2 bases, J shed 4 bases, and the junction held 1 base outside the gene matches. CDR3 nucleotide sequence: TGTGCCAGCAGTGAAAGGGGGCCCTATGGCTACACCTTC. The encoded protein is CASSERGPYGYTF.

The chain uses TRBV7-2 and TRBJ2-1; 11 bases align to TRBD1. J was trimmed by 4 bases and V by 2 bases; bases with no gene match: 10. CDR1 and CDR2 (germline): SGHTA, FQGNSA. This CDR3 spans 18 amino acids. CDR3 nucleotide sequence: TGTGCCAGCAGCTTATTCGGGACAGGGGGGTTGCAATACAATGAGCAGTTCTTC. Translation gives CASSLFGTGGLQYNEQFF.

J is TRBJ1-3 and V is TRBV6-1; D possibly corresponds to TRBD1 (5 bases). The ends were cut back, 3 bases at V and 0 bases at J, with 15 bases in the middle. CDR3 length equals 17 residues. Germline CDR1 and CDR2: MNHNS and SASEGT. In nucleotides, the CDR3 is TGTGCCAGCAGTGAGCGGGGGGGGGAGAACTCTGGAAACACCATATATTTT. Translating it yields CASSERGGENSGNTIYF.

The gene calls are TRBV11-2 and TRBJ1-2, with TRBD1 matching 9 bases. V lost 6 bases, J lost 0 bases, and 8 bases stayed unmatched. The germline CDR1 and CDR2 sequences are SGHAT and FQNNGV. The CDR3 spans 16 residues. The CDR3 spells CASRALRQGANYGYTF. The CDR3 DNA reads TGTGCCAGCAGGGCACTGCGACAGGGGGCTAACTATGGCTACACCTTC. The variable domain in full, with the rest retrieved from reference TRBV11-2 and TRBJ1-2, is EAGVAQSPRYKIIEKRQSVAFWCNPISGHATLYWYQQILGQGPKLLIQFQNNGVVDDSQLPKDRFSAERLKGVDSTLKIQPAKLEDSAVYLCASRALRQGANYGYTFGSGTRLTVV.

This clone showed up just once. The chain is built from TRBV18 and TRBJ1-4; D is undetermined. The CDR3 has 14 amino acids. The germline V and J ends were trimmed by 2 bases and 3 bases, with 7 bases remaining between them. Germline CDR1 and CDR2: KGHSH and LQKENI. The CDR3 reads CASSPVLANEKLFF. In DNA, the CDR3 is TGTGCCAGCTCACCAGTGTTAGCTAATGAAAAACTGTTTTTT.

The V gene is TRBV24-1, the J gene TRBJ1-5, with TRBD1 identical over 7 bases. The CDR3 has 17 amino acids. From germline, CDR1 is KGHDR and CDR2 SFDVKD. V dropped 3 bases and J dropped 0; count of bases not matched to a gene: 7. In nucleotides, the CDR3 is TGTGCCACCAGTGATACAAGGGACAGATATAGCAATCAGCCCCAGCATTTT. Protein product: CATSDTRDRYSNQPQHF.

This clone was seen a few times. The chain employs TRBV10-1 and TRBJ1-2; possible D gene TRBD1, 6 bases. The germline V gene has CDR1 WNHNN and CDR2 SYGVQD (reference sequence). With 6 bases removed from V and 2 bases from J, the gap between germline ends came to 10 bases. CDR3 size: 13 residues. The CDR3 protein is CASSHDRNYGYTF. The CDR3, as DNA: TGCGCCAGCAGCCACGACAGGAACTATGGCTACACCTTC.

This chain's CDR3 is CASSLSYEQFF. The CDR3 DNA is TGTGCCAGCAGCTTATCCTATGAGCAGTTCTTC. The gene calls are TRBV7-8 and TRBJ2-1, with D hard to call. Trimming shortened V by 2 bases and J by 8 bases, and 4 bases separated the two germline ends. The CDR3 extends over 11 amino acids. The germline V gene encodes CDR1 SGHVS and CDR2 FQNEAQ.